Below, 23 T cell receptor beta chains from the same sample are listed, as sequenced in a study of blood T cell repertoires in COVID-19. Repertoires were generated with immunoSEQ multiplex PCR, while TCRdb's copy carries only in-frame clones and drops some. Of under 250,000 clones listed, 89% are singletons. Sequenced sample: peripheral blood. The origin of the receptors is a middle-aged woman with acute or convalescent COVID-19.

The rearrangement uses TRBV5-1 and TRBJ1-6; D is possibly TRBD1 (5 bases). Trimming removed 4 bases at V and 6 bases at J, with 14 bases between. The CDR3 runs 15 residues. The germline gives CDR1 SGHRS, CDR2 YFSETQ. Written as DNA, the CDR3 is TGCGCCAGCAGCCGCGGGGGTGCCGGTAATTCACCCCTCCACTTT. It encodes CASSRGGAGNSPLHF.

The J gene is TRBJ2-2, the V gene TRBV9; 10 bases fit TRBD2. J gave up 1 base and V 4 bases, and 4 bases lay outside the gene matches. Per the germline V gene, CDR1 is SGDLS and CDR2 is YYNGEE. The CDR3 is 16 residues long. DNA of the CDR3: TGTGCCAGCAGCTCCTCTAGCGGGGGGAACACCGGGGAGCTGTTTTTT. This translates into CASSSSSGGNTGELFF.

The chain employs TRBV6-5 and TRBJ2-5; D ambiguous. The length of the CDR3 is 10 residues. V was shortened by 9 bases and J by 5 bases, with 7 bases between the two germline ends. CDR1 and CDR2 (germline): MNHEY, SVGAGI. CDR3 sequence reads: CASVRETQYF. For the CDR3, the DNA is TGTGCCAGTGTGCGGGAGACCCAGTACTTC.

This clone was picked up one time. The rearrangement uses TRBV19 and TRBJ1-3; D may be TRBD1 (6 bases). This CDR3 region has 15 residues. CDR1 is LNHDA and CDR2 is SQIVND in the germline V gene (reference sequence). V was trimmed by 5 bases and J by 2 bases, leaving 13 bases between them. CDR3 loop: CASSASWTAGNTIYF. The DNA for the CDR3 is TGTGCCAGTAGTGCCTCTTGGACAGCTGGAAACACCATATATTTT.

The chain uses TRBV2 and TRBJ2-1, with 14 bases lining up with TRBD2. The junction had 5 bases not matched to a gene; V was cut back by 8 bases and J by 5 bases. CDR1 SNHLY and CDR2 FYNNEI come from the germline V gene. The CDR3 contains 15 residues. The CDR3 loop is CASARLAGGNNEQFF. CDR3 coding DNA: TGTGCCAGCGCCAGACTAGCGGGGGGGAACAATGAGCAGTTCTTC.

The chain combines TRBV2 with TRBJ1-2; no clear D. Germline V gives CDR1 SNHLY, CDR2 FYNNEI. This CDR3 has 14 residues. V dropped 0 bases and J dropped 7 bases, with 12 bases sitting between them. CDR3 DNA sequence: TGTGCCAGCAGTGAAGCGGGGAGGGTAGCTGGCTACACCTTC. Its translation is CASSEAGRVAGYTF.

The CDR3 region has the DNA TGTGCCAGCAGCTTAGTGAACATCGCTACTGAAGCTTTCTTT. It codes for CASSLVNIATEAFF. The chain carries TRBV7-8 and TRBJ1-1; D is uncertain. Germline-derived CDR1 and CDR2 are SGHVS and FQNEAQ. V was shortened by 1 base and J by 5 bases, with 11 bases between the two germline ends. The CDR3 runs to 14 residues. The whole variable domain, filled in from reference TRBV7-8 and TRBJ1-1, reads GAGVSQSPRYKVAKRGQDVALRCDPISGHVSLFWYQQALGQGPEFLTYFQNEAQLDKSGLPSDRFFAERPEGSVSTLKIQRTQQEDSAVYLCASSLVNIATEAFFGQGTRLTVV.

This sequence joins TRBV18 and TRBJ2-5; 9 bases are a match to TRBD1. Trimming removed 4 bases from V and 2 bases from J; junction bases left unmatched: 8. This CDR3 has 16 residues. In germline, CDR1 is KGHSH, CDR2 LQKENI. The CDR3 protein is CASSLRDRVFQETQYF. The CDR3 nucleotides are TGTGCCAGCTCACTCCGGGACAGGGTATTTCAAGAGACCCAGTACTTC.

J is TRBJ1-1 and V is TRBV29-1, with 10 bases that match TRBD1. CDR1 SQVTM and CDR2 ANQGSEA come from the germline V gene. J gave up 5 bases and V 7 bases, and 10 bases lay outside the gene matches. This CDR3 contains 14 residues. The DNA for the CDR3 is TGCAGCGACTCCGGGACAGGGGTTGGTACTGAAGCTTTCTTT. It specifies CSDSGTGVGTEAFF. The variable domain in full, with the rest retrieved from reference TRBV29-1 and TRBJ1-1, is SAVISQKPSRDICQRGTSLTIQCQVDSQVTMMFWYRQQPGQSLTLIATANQGSEATYESGFVIDKFPISRPNLTFSTLTVSNMSPEDSSIYLCSDSGTGVGTEAFFGQGTRLTVV.

The genes are TRBV2 and TRBJ1-1, with D perhaps TRBD1 (6 bases). Germline V CDR1 and CDR2: SNHLY, FYNNEI. The CDR3 runs to 14 residues. Trimming pared 4 bases from V and 5 bases from J, leaving 14 bases between. DNA for the CDR3: TGTGCCAGCAGTGTCAGGGGAGAGGGGACTGAAGCTTTCTTT. It encodes CASSVRGEGTEAFF.

The chain couples TRBV18 to TRBJ1-3; the D gene is possibly TRBD1 (5 bases). The germline V and J ends were trimmed by 0 bases and 4 bases, with 13 bases remaining between them. The CDR3 is made up of 16 amino acids. CDR1 and CDR2 (germline): KGHSH, LQKENI. As DNA, the CDR3 is TGTGCCAGCTCACCACCGGCAGGGAAATCCGGAAACACCATATATTTT. The encoded protein is CASSPPAGKSGNTIYF.

A single count supports this clone. V and J are TRBV24-1 and TRBJ2-3; 8 bases are a match to TRBD1. The germline V gene has CDR1 KGHDR and CDR2 SFDVKD. Trimming cost V 4 bases and J 1 base; bases outside gene matches: 3. The CDR3 spans 15 residues. The CDR3 sequence: CATSEPGQGTDTQYF. The CDR3 coding sequence is TGTGCCACCAGTGAACCGGGACAGGGCACAGATACGCAGTATTTT.

The chain joins TRBV29-1 to TRBJ1-1; D unclear. This CDR3 contains 13 residues. Deletions cut 2 bases from V and 1 base from J, with 8 bases between. CDR1 SQVTM and CDR2 ANQGSEA come from the germline V gene. The CDR3 region has the DNA TGCAGCGTTGAATTCCCATCGAACACTGAAGCTTTCTTT. Translated, it gives CSVEFPSNTEAFF. Filled out from reference TRBV29-1 and TRBJ1-1, the complete variable domain reads SAVISQKPSRDICQRGTSLTIQCQVDSQVTMMFWYRQQPGQSLTLIATANQGSEATYESGFVIDKFPISRPNLTFSTLTVSNMSPEDSSIYLCSVEFPSNTEAFFGQGTRLTVV.

The rearrangement uses TRBV25-1 and TRBJ2-5, with 11 bases lining up with TRBD2. The CDR3 runs to 16 residues. V lost 7 bases and J lost 6; bases outside the gene matches: 13. Germline lookup yields CDR1 MGHDK and CDR2 SYGVNS. CDR3 region: CASIRSGSGGEKTQYF. CDR3 bases: TGTGCCAGCATTAGAAGTGGTAGCGGGGGGGAAAAGACCCAGTACTTC.

The J gene is TRBJ2-5, the V gene TRBV7-6, with D perhaps TRBD1 (5 bases). Germline V gives CDR1 SGHVS, CDR2 FNYEAQ. The CDR3 sequence is 17 residues long. V lost 5 bases and J lost 2, with 21 bases in between. For the CDR3, the DNA is TGTGCCAGCAGCCCCCCGGCAGGGCTAGGCTATCAAGAGACCCAGTACTTC. Amino acids: CASSPPAGLGYQETQYF.

The V and J genes are TRBV7-9 and TRBJ2-6; D remains unclear. Germline V CDR1 and CDR2: SEHNR, FQNEAQ (reference sequence). The CDR3 covers 16 residues. V lost 2 bases, J lost 2 bases, and 10 bases lay in between. The CDR3 coding sequence is TGTGCCAGCAGCTTAAGTTCCGGTCCTGGGGCCAACGTCCTGACTTTC. Protein: CASSLSSGPGANVLTF. Full variable domain (rest looked up from reference TRBV7-9 and TRBJ2-6): DTGVSQNPRHKITKRGQNVTFRCDPISEHNRLYWYRQTLGQGPEFLTYFQNEAQLEKSRLLSDRFSAERPKGSFSTLEIQRTEQGDSAMYLCASSLSSGPGANVLTFGAGSRLTVL.

The chain couples TRBV7-2 to TRBJ1-2; the D gene is possibly TRBD1 (6 bases). Germline values: CDR1 SGHTA, CDR2 FQGNSA. V lost 5 bases, J lost 5 bases, and 18 bases lay in between. This CDR3 contains 15 residues. CDR3 sequence reads: CASSPWGTPDYGYTF. Here the CDR3 DNA reads TGTGCCAGCAGCCCTTGGGGGACACCTGATTATGGCTACACCTTC.

The genes are TRBV11-2 and TRBJ1-4, with TRBD1 identical over 7 bases. The CDR3 totals 15 residues. CDR1 is SGHAT and CDR2 is FQNNGV in the germline V gene. Trimming cost V 4 bases and J 3 bases; bases outside gene matches: 5. CDR3 protein: CASSSLGTANEKLFF. CDR3 nucleotide sequence: TGTGCCAGCAGCTCTCTCGGGACAGCTAATGAAAAACTGTTTTTT. Full variable domain (rest looked up from reference TRBV11-2 and TRBJ1-4): EAGVAQSPRYKIIEKRQSVAFWCNPISGHATLYWYQQILGQGPKLLIQFQNNGVVDDSQLPKDRFSAERLKGVDSTLKIQPAKLEDSAVYLCASSSLGTANEKLFFGSGTQLSVL.

The chain combines TRBV28 with TRBJ2-1, with TRBD1 identical over 9 bases. CDR3 length equals 14 residues. Losses at the gene ends were 6 bases for V and 8 bases for J; bases not matched to a gene: 8. Germline V gene lookup returns CDR1 MDHEN and CDR2 SYDVKM. CDR3 amino acids: CASRGTGSVHEQFF. The DNA for the CDR3 is TGTGCCAGCAGGGGGACAGGGTCGGTACATGAGCAGTTCTTC.

This chain joins TRBV5-8 and TRBJ1-1; D is perhaps TRBD1 (5 bases). The CDR3 consists of 14 residues. Between the trimmed V and J ends, which lost 1 base and 10 bases, there was a span of 17 bases. The germline CDR1 and CDR2 sequences are SGHTS and YDEGEE. The CDR3 loop is CASSLSLMTVAAFF. In nucleotides, the CDR3 is TGTGCCAGCAGCTTGTCTCTCATGACAGTAGCAGCTTTCTTT.

A single count supports this clone. The chain joins TRBV30 to TRBJ1-6; 7 bases align to TRBD1. V lost 3 bases to trimming and J lost 5 bases; unmatched junction nucleotides: 4. CDR1 and CDR2 from the germline V gene are GTSNPN and SVGIG (reference sequence). The CDR3 contains 14 residues. As DNA, the CDR3 is TGTGCCTGGAGCGAACAGGGGCATAATTCACCCCTCCACTTT. It specifies CAWSEQGHNSPLHF. Drawing the rest from reference TRBV30 and TRBJ1-6, the complete variable domain is SQTIHQWPATLVQPVGSPLSLECTVEGTSNPNLYWYRQAAGRGLQLLFYSVGIGQISSEVPQNLSASRPQDRQFILSSKKLLLSDSGFYLCAWSEQGHNSPLHFGNGTRLTVT.

The chain has TRBV19 and TRBJ1-1; D might be TRBD1 (5 bases). Deletions cut 8 bases from V and 1 base from J, with 8 bases between. In germline, CDR1 is LNHDA, CDR2 SQIVND (reference sequence). The CDR3 contains 12 residues. For the CDR3, the DNA is TGTGCCAGTGGGGGGGGGAACACTGAAGCTTTCTTT. It codes for CASGGGNTEAFF. Full variable domain (missing parts from reference TRBV19 and TRBJ1-1): DGGITQSPKYLFRKEGQNVTLSCEQNLNHDAMYWYRQDPGQGLRLIYYSQIVNDFQKGDIAEGYSVSREKKESFPLTVTSAQKNPTAFYLCASGGGNTEAFFGQGTRLTVV.

This clone came up a few times. The chain links TRBV29-1 to TRBJ1-2; 8 bases are a match to TRBD1. V shed 7 bases, J shed 2 bases, and the junction held 6 bases outside the gene matches. The CDR3 sequence is 13 residues long. Germline-derived CDR1 and CDR2 are SQVTM and ANQGSEA. The CDR3 reads CSASGQENYGYTF. The CDR3, as DNA: TGCAGCGCCTCGGGACAGGAGAACTATGGCTACACCTTC.